This T cell receptor (beta chain) derives from a study of cytomegalovirus exposure and HLA in healthy donors. Worth noting for this clone: What it binds is unknown.

Notes on the study in general: According to an earlier analysis, most TCR beta V segments yielded productive rearrangements about 87% or about 30% of the time. Presence/absence analyses took donor sequencing depth as roughly uniform.

The length of the CDR3 is 15 residues. The junction had 9 bases not matched to a gene; V was cut back by 3 bases and J by 3 bases. In germline, CDR1 is SGDLS, CDR2 YYNGEE. PCR amplification relied on 60 Vbeta primers (plus 13 Jbeta primers). The assay was immunoSEQ multiplex PCR, and TCRdb's table has in-frame clones only and misses some. The sample has 50,000 to 60,000 clones; over 60% are singletons. The rearrangement joins TRBV9 to TRBJ2-7; 7 bases line up with TRBD1. This TCR derives from a woman aged 40 to 49 in good health and CMV-seropositive. The specimen was PBMCs. CDR3 sequence: CASSAGTASGYEQYF. CDR3 sequence (DNA): TGTGCCAGCAGCGCTGGGACAGCGTCTGGCTACGAGCAGTACTTC.